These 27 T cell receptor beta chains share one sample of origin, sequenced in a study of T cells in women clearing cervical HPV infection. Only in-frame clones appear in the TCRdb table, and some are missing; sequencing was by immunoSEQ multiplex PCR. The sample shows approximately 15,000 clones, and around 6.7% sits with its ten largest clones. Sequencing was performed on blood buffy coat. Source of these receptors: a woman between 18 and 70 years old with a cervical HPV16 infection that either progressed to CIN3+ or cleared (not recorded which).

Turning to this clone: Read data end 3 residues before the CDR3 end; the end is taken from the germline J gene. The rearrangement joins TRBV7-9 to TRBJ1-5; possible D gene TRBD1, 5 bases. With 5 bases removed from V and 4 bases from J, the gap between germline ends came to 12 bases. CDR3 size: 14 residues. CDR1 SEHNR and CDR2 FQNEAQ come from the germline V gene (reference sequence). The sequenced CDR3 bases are TGTGCCAGCAGCCCTTCTGAGGGGAATCAGCCC. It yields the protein CASSPSEGNQP. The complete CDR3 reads CASSPSEGNQPQHF.

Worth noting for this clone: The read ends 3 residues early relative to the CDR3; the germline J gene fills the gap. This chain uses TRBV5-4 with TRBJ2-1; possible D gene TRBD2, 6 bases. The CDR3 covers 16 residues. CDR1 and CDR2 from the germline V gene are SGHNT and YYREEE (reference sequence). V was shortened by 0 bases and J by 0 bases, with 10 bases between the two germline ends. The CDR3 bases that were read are TGTGCCAGCAGCTTGGGCGGGGCCTACTCCTACAATGAG. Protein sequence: CASSLGGAYSYNE. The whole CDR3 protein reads CASSLGGAYSYNEQFF.

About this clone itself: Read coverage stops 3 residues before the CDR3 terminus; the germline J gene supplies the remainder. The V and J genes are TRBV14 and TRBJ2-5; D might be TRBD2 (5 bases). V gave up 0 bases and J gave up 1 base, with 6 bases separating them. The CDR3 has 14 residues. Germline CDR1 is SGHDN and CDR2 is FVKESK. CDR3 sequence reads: CASSQESGQETQYF. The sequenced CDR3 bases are TGTGCCAGCAGCCAAGAGAGCGGCCAAGAGACC.

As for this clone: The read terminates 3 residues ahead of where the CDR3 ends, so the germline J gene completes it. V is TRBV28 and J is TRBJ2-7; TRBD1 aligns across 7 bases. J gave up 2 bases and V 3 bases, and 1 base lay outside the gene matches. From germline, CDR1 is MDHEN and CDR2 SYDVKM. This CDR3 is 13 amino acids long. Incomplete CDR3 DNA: TGTGCCAGCAGTTTGGGGACAGCCTACGAG. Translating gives CASSLGTAYE. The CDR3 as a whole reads CASSLGTAYEQYF.

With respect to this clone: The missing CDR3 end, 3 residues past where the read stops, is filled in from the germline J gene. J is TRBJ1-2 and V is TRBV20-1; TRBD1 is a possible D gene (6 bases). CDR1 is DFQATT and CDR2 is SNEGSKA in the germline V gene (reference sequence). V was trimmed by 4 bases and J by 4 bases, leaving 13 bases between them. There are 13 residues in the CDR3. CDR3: CSATSPGAYGYTF. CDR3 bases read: TGCAGTGCTACCTCCCCAGGGGCCTATGGC.

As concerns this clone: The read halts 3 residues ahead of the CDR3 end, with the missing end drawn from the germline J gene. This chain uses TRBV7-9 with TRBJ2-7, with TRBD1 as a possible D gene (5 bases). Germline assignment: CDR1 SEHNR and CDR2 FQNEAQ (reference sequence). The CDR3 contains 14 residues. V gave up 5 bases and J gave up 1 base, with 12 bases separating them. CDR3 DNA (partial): TGTGCCAGCAGCCCAGTCCAGGGTTCCTACGAG. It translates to CASSPVQGSYE. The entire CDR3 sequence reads CASSPVQGSYEQYF.

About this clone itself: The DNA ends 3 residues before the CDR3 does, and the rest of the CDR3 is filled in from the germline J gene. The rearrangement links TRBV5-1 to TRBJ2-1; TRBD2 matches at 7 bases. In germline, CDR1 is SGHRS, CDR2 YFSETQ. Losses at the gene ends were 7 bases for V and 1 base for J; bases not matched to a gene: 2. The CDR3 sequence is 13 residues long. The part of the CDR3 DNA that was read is TGCGCCAGCGGGCGGGGGTCCTACAATGAG. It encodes CASGRGSYNE. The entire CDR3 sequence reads CASGRGSYNEQFF.

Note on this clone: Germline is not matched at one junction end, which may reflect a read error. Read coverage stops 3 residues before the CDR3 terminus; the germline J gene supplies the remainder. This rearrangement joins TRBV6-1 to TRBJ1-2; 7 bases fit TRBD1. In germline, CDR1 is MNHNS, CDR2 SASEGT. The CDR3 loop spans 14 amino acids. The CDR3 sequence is CASREGQAYGGYTF. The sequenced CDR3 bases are TGTGCCAGCAGGGAAGGACAGGCGTACGGTGGC.

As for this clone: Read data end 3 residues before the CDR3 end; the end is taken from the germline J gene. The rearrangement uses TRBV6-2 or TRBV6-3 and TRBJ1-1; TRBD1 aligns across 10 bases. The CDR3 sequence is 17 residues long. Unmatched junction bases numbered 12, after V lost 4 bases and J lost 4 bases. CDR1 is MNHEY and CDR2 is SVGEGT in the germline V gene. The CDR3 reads CASSSYETGGKRTEAFF. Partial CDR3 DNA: TGTGCCAGCAGTTCATACGAGACAGGGGGCAAGCGCACTGAA.

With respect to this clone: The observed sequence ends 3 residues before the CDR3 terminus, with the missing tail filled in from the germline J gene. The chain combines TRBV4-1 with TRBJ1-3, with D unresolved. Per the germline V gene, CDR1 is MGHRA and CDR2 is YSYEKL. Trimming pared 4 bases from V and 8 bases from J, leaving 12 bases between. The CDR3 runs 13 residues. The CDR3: CASSRRDLDTIYF. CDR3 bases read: TGCGCCAGCAGCCGGCGGGATCTGGACACC.

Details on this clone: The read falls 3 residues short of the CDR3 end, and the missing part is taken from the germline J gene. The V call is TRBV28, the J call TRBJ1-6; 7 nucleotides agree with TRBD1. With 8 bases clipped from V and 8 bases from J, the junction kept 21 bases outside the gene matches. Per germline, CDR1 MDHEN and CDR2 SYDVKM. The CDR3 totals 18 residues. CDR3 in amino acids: CASVLWQGVGRNDSPLHF. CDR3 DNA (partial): TGTGCCAGCGTCCTCTGGCAGGGGGTAGGTCGTAATGATTCACCC.

Incomplete CDR3 DNA: TGCGCCAGCAGCGCTCACCCGGGACAGGGGCGAGATACG. Translated, it gives CASSAHPGQGRDT. The entire CDR3 is CASSAHPGQGRDTQYF. The chain carries TRBV4-1 and TRBJ2-3; 10 nucleotides agree with TRBD1. The sequenced fragment ends 3 residues before the CDR3 boundary, so the rest is inferred from the germline J gene. The CDR3 is 16 amino acids. V was pared by 5 bases and J by 5 bases, with 10 bases of the junction left unmatched. Germline V lookup: CDR1 MGHRA, CDR2 YSYEKL.

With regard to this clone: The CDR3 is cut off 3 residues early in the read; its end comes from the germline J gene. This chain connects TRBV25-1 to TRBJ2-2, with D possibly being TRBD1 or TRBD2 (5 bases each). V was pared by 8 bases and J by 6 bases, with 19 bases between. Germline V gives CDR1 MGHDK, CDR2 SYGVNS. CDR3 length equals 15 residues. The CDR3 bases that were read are TGTGCCAGCGGGGAGACAGTGTCGGTTTCCGGGGAG. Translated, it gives CASGETVSVSGE. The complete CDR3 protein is CASGETVSVSGELFF.

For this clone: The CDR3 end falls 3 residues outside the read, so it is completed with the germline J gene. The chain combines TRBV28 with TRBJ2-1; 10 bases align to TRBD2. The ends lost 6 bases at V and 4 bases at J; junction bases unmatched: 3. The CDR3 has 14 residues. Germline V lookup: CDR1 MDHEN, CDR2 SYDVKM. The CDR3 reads CASRDSGGYNEQFF. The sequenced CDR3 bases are TGTGCCAGCAGAGATAGCGGGGGGTACAATGAG.

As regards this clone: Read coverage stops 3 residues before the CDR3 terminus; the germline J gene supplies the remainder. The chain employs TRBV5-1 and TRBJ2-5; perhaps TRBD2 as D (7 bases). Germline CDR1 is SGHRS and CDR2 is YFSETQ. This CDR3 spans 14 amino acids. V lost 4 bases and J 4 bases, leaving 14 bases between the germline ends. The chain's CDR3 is CASSLRGAGETQYF. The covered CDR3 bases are TGCGCCAGCAGCCTACGGGGGGCTGGAGAGACC.

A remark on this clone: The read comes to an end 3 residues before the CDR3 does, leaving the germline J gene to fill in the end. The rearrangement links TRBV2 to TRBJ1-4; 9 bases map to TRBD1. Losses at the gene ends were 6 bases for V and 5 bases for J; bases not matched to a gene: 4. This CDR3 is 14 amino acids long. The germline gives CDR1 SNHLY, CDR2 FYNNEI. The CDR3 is CASSGTGRNEKLFF. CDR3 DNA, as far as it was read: TGTGCCAGCAGCGGGACAGGGCGAAATGAAAAA. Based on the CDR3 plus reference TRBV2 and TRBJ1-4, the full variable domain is EPEVTQTPSHQVTQMGQEVILRCVPISNHLYFYWYRQILGQKVEFLVSFYNNEISEKSEIFDDQFSVERPDGSNFTLKIRSTKLEDSAMYFCASSGTGRNEKLFFGSGTQLSVL.

The sequenced part of the CDR3 DNA is TGTGCCAGCAGCCTAACAGGGTCCGAG. It is translated as CASSLTGSE. The full CDR3 protein is CASSLTGSEQYF. The gene calls are TRBV5-5 and TRBJ2-7, with D tentatively TRBD1 (6 bases). The read falls 3 residues short of the CDR3 end, and the missing part is taken from the germline J gene. The CDR3 has 12 residues. With 4 bases removed from V and 6 bases from J, the gap between germline ends came to 11 bases. Germline-derived CDR1 and CDR2 are SGHKS and YYEKEE (reference sequence).

The CDR3 loop reads CASSWGQGVETQYF. CDR3 DNA, as far as it was read: TGTGCCAGCAGCTGGGGACAGGGAGTAGAGACC. The chain couples TRBV7-2 to TRBJ2-5; TRBD1 aligns across 9 bases. Read sequence stops 3 residues before the CDR3 end, and the germline J gene provides the missing end. Germline values: CDR1 SGHTA, CDR2 FQGNSA. Unmatched junction bases numbered 4, after V lost 4 bases and J lost 4 bases. The CDR3 totals 14 residues.

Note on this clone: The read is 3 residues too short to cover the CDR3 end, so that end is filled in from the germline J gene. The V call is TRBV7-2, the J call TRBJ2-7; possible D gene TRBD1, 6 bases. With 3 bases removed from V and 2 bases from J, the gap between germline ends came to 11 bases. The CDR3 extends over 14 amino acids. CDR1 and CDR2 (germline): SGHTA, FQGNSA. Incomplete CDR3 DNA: TGTGCCAGCAGCTTGGGGACACCGCCCTACGAG. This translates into CASSLGTPPYE. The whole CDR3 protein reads CASSLGTPPYEQYF.

The CDR3: CSARSRSGDSPLHF. The sequenced part of the CDR3 DNA is TGCAGTGCTAGGTCGAGGTCAGGGGATTCACCC. The V and J genes are TRBV20-1 and TRBJ1-6; D is possibly TRBD1 (6 bases). Read data end 3 residues before the CDR3 end; the end is taken from the germline J gene. Germline V gene lookup returns CDR1 DFQATT and CDR2 SNEGSKA (reference sequence). CDR3 size: 14 residues. V dropped 3 bases and J dropped 8 bases, with 14 bases sitting between them.

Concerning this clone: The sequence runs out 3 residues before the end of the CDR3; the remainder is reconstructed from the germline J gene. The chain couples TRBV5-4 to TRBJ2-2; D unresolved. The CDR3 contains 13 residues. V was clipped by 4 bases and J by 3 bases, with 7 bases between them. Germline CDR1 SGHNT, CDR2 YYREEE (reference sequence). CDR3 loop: CASSPSYTGELFF. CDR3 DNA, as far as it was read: TGTGCCAGCAGCCCGTCCTACACCGGGGAG.

The DNA read from the CDR3 is TGTGCCAGCAGCTTAGCGCGACAACCCCAAGAGACC. Its protein is CASSLARQPQET. The full CDR3 sequence reads CASSLARQPQETQYF. J is TRBJ2-5 and V is TRBV7-2; D uncertain. Sequencing ends 3 residues short of the CDR3 end; the germline J gene provides the rest. This CDR3 region has 15 residues. The V gene lost 0 bases and the J gene lost 1 base, with 9 bases spanning the gap. Per the germline V gene, CDR1 is SGHTA and CDR2 is FQGNSA.

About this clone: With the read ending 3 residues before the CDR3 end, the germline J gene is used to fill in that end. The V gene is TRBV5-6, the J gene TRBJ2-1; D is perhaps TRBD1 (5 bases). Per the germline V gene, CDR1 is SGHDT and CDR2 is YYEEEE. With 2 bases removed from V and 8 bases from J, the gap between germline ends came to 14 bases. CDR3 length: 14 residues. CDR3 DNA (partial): TGTGCCAGCAGCTTTCCGGCAGGCAGGGATGAG. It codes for CASSFPAGRDE. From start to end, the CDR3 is CASSFPAGRDEQFF.

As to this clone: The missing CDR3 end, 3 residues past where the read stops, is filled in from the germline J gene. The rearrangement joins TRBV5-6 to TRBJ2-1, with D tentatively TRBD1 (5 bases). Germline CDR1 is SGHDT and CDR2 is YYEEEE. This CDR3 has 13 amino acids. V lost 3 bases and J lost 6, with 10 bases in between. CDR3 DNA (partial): TGTGCCAGCAGCTCGGACACCATCAATGAG. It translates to CASSSDTINE. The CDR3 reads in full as CASSSDTINEQFF.

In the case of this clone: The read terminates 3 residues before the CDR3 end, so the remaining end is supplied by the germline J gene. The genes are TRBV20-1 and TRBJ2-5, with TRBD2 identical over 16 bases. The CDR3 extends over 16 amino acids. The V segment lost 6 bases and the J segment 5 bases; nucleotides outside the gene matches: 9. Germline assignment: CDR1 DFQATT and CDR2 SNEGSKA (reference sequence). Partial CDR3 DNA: TGCAGTGCCCTGGGGACTAGCGGGGGGGAAGGGGAGACC. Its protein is CSALGTSGGEGET. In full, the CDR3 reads CSALGTSGGEGETQYF.

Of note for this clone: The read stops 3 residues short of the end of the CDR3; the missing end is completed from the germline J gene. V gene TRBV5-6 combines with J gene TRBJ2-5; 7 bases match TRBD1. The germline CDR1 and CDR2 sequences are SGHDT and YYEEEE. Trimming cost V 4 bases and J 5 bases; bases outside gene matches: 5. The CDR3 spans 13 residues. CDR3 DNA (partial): TGTGCCAGCAGCGATGGCAGGGGGGAGACC. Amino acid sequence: CASSDGRGET. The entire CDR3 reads CASSDGRGETQYF.

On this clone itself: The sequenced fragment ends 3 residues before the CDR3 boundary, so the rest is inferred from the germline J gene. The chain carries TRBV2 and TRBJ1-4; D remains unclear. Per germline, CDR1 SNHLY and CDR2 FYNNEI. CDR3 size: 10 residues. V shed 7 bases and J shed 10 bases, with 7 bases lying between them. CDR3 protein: CASIKGKLFF. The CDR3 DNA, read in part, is TGTGCCAGCATTAAAGGAAAA.